Listed below are T cell receptor beta chains from one sample, sequenced in a study of CD8+ T cells in alopecia areata. Sequencing was performed with immunoSEQ multiplex PCR; in TCRdb, only in-frame clones are kept and a portion is missing. The sample consists of 200,000 to 250,000 clones, over 60% of them appearing once. Sequences were derived from CD4+ T cells sorted from blood, sampled at week 4, from a patient treated with tofacitinib. Receptor source: a human donor with alopecia areata. Each CDR3 is given with its conserved first and last residue. The D gene is left open where the match is weak. Some rows mark clone size as missing; the rest say once, few, many or name a class of expanded clone.

j_gene: TRBJ2-2; v_gene: TRBV6-5; d_gene: TRBD1; abundance: -; CDR3aa: CASSRDRVTGELFF; CDR3nt: TGTGCCAGCAGTAGGGACAGGGTCACCGGGGAGCTGTTTTTT
j_gene: TRBJ2-7; v_gene: TRBV29-1; d_gene: TRBD1; abundance: -; CDR3aa: CSVRPGTGPYEQYF; CDR3nt: TGCAGCGTTCGCCCCGGGACAGGGCCCTACGAGCAGTACTTC
j_gene: TRBJ2-1; v_gene: TRBV7-2; d_gene: -; abundance: few; CDR3aa: CASSLIPRGSYNEQFF; CDR3nt: TGTGCCAGCAGCTTAATACCTAGGGGCTCCTACAATGAGCAGTTCTTC
j_gene: TRBJ1-2; v_gene: TRBV25-1; d_gene: -; abundance: -; CDR3aa: CASSESGFNYGYTF; CDR3nt: TGTGCCAGCAGTGAAAGTGGTTTTAACTATGGCTACACCTTC
j_gene: TRBJ2-3; v_gene: TRBV2; d_gene: -; abundance: few; CDR3aa: CASSGQSGFRSPDTQYF; CDR3nt: TGTGCCAGCAGTGGTCAGTCTGGATTCCGTTCACCTGATACGCAGTATTTT
j_gene: TRBJ1-5; v_gene: TRBV6-5; d_gene: -; abundance: -; CDR3aa: CASSPTVNQPQHF; CDR3nt: TGTGCCAGCAGTCCGACAGTAAATCAGCCCCAGCATTTT
j_gene: TRBJ2-5; v_gene: TRBV5-6; d_gene: TRBD1; abundance: -; CDR3aa: CASSLQGVKETQYF; CDR3nt: TGTGCCAGCAGCTTACAGGGGGTTAAGGAGACCCAGTACTTC
j_gene: TRBJ2-5; v_gene: TRBV5-4; d_gene: TRBD2; abundance: -; CDR3aa: CASRSSGGEETQYF; CDR3nt: TGTGCCAGCAGGTCTAGCGGGGGGGAAGAGACCCAGTACTTC
j_gene: TRBJ1-2; v_gene: TRBV25-1; d_gene: TRBD1; abundance: few; CDR3aa: CASSHRGHGYTF; CDR3nt: TGTGCCAGCAGTCACAGGGGGCATGGCTACACCTTC
j_gene: TRBJ2-7; v_gene: TRBV27; d_gene: -; abundance: -; CDR3aa: CASSPLSLSPSYEQYF; CDR3nt: TGTGCCAGCAGTCCCCTGTCTCTGAGCCCCTCCTACGAGCAGTACTTC
j_gene: TRBJ1-1; v_gene: TRBV25-1; d_gene: -; abundance: -; CDR3aa: CASSGTWGGTLNTEAFF; CDR3nt: TGTGCCAGCAGTGGGACATGGGGGGGTACATTGAACACTGAAGCTTTCTTT
j_gene: TRBJ2-7; v_gene: TRBV7-2; d_gene: -; abundance: -; CDR3aa: CASSITGFDEQYF; CDR3nt: TGTGCCAGCAGCATCACAGGGTTTGACGAGCAGTACTTC
j_gene: TRBJ2-1; v_gene: TRBV7-2; d_gene: TRBD2; abundance: few; CDR3aa: CASSLARGVYNEQFF; CDR3nt: TGTGCCAGCAGCTTAGCTCGGGGGGTATACAATGAGCAGTTCTTC
j_gene: TRBJ1-2; v_gene: TRBV7-9; d_gene: -; abundance: -; CDR3aa: CASTRQDLMYGYTF; CDR3nt: TGTGCCAGCACACGACAGGACCTGATGTATGGCTACACCTTC
j_gene: TRBJ2-5; v_gene: TRBV5-5; d_gene: TRBD1; abundance: few; CDR3aa: CASSPRTGNQETQYF; CDR3nt: TGTGCCAGCAGCCCACGGACAGGGAATCAAGAGACCCAGTACTTC
j_gene: TRBJ2-3; v_gene: TRBV29-1; d_gene: -; abundance: -; CDR3aa: CSAVSTRGTDTQYF; CDR3nt: TGCAGCGCTGTCTCTACAAGGGGAACAGATACGCAGTATTTT
j_gene: TRBJ2-6; v_gene: TRBV29-1; d_gene: -; abundance: -; CDR3aa: CSVGRGTSGANVLTF; CDR3nt: TGCAGCGTTGGGAGGGGTACCTCTGGGGCCAACGTCCTGACTTTC
j_gene: TRBJ2-7; v_gene: TRBV7-2; d_gene: TRBD2; abundance: once; CDR3aa: CASSLSRGRLYEQYF; CDR3nt: TGTGCCAGCAGCTTATCGCGGGGGAGGCTATACGAGCAGTACTTC
j_gene: TRBJ2-5; v_gene: TRBV30; d_gene: -; abundance: -; CDR3aa: CALGQQETQYF; CDR3nt: TGTGCCTTGGGTCAGCAGGAGACCCAGTACTTC
j_gene: TRBJ2-1; v_gene: TRBV25-1; d_gene: TRBD2; abundance: -; CDR3aa: CASRSSGVKGGEQFF; CDR3nt: TGTGCCAGCAGATCTAGCGGGGTCAAAGGGGGTGAGCAGTTCTTC
j_gene: TRBJ2-4; v_gene: TRBV2; d_gene: -; abundance: once; CDR3aa: CASSFQQSNIQYF; CDR3nt: TGTGCCAGCAGTTTCCAGCAGAGTAACATTCAGTACTTC
j_gene: TRBJ2-2; v_gene: TRBV5-4; d_gene: -; abundance: few; CDR3aa: CASSRGPGALMNTGELFF; CDR3nt: TGTGCCAGCAGCCGCGGACCGGGGGCCTTAATGAACACCGGGGAGCTGTTTTTT
j_gene: TRBJ2-5; v_gene: TRBV9; d_gene: -; abundance: few; CDR3aa: CASSVGQRQETQYF; CDR3nt: TGTGCCAGCAGCGTAGGGCAGCGTCAAGAGACCCAGTACTTC
j_gene: TRBJ2-7; v_gene: TRBV2; d_gene: -; abundance: -; CDR3aa: CASSEEAGGTYEQYF; CDR3nt: TGTGCCAGCAGTGAGGAGGCAGGGGGGACCTACGAGCAGTACTTC
j_gene: TRBJ2-1; v_gene: TRBV5-1; d_gene: -; abundance: -; CDR3aa: CASSLGGSNEQFF; CDR3nt: TGCGCCAGCAGCTTAGGGGGTTCCAATGAGCAGTTCTTC
j_gene: TRBJ2-5; v_gene: TRBV9; d_gene: -; abundance: -; CDR3aa: CASSVLGGPQETQYF; CDR3nt: TGTGCCAGCAGCGTTTTGGGGGGACCCCAAGAGACCCAGTACTTC
j_gene: TRBJ2-1; v_gene: TRBV29-1; d_gene: -; abundance: -; CDR3aa: CSVERASSTVNEQFF; CDR3nt: TGCAGCGTTGAGAGGGCTTCTTCCACCGTCAATGAGCAGTTCTTC
j_gene: TRBJ2-6; v_gene: TRBV10-3; d_gene: -; abundance: -; CDR3aa: CAISDSGTGANVLTF; CDR3nt: TGTGCCATCAGTGACTCAGGGACTGGGGCCAACGTCCTGACTTTC
j_gene: TRBJ1-1; v_gene: TRBV30; d_gene: -; abundance: -; CDR3aa: CAWGHTEAFF; CDR3nt: TGTGCCTGGGGTCACACTGAAGCTTTCTTT
j_gene: TRBJ2-1; v_gene: TRBV5-1; d_gene: -; abundance: -; CDR3aa: CASTPGGTQGHNEQFF; CDR3nt: TGCGCCAGCACTCCTGGCGGGACCCAAGGCCACAATGAGCAGTTCTTC
j_gene: TRBJ2-1; v_gene: TRBV29-1; d_gene: -; abundance: -; CDR3aa: CSVTRDNYNEQFF; CDR3nt: TGCAGCGTTACCCGGGACAACTACAATGAGCAGTTCTTC
j_gene: TRBJ1-2; v_gene: TRBV5-4; d_gene: -; abundance: -; CDR3aa: CASSLRGTSNYGYTF; CDR3nt: TGTGCCAGCAGCTTGAGGGGGACCTCTAACTATGGCTACACCTTC
j_gene: TRBJ2-1; v_gene: TRBV19; d_gene: TRBD2; abundance: few; CDR3aa: CASSISRLAGASSYNEQFF; CDR3nt: TGTGCCAGTAGTATAAGTCGACTAGCGGGGGCATCTTCCTACAATGAGCAGTTCTTC